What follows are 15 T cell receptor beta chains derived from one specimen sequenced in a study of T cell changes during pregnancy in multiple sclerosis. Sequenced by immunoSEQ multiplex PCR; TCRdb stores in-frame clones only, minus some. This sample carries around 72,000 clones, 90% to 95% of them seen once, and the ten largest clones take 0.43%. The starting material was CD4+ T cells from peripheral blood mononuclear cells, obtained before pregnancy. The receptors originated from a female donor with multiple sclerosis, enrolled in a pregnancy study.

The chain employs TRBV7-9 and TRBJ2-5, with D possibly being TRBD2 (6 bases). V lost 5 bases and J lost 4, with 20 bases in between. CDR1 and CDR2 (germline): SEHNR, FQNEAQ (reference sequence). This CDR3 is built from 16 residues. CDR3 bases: TGTGCCAGCAGCACCCTTTTCGGGAGATCCTTAGAGACCCAGTACTTC. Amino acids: CASSTLFGRSLETQYF.

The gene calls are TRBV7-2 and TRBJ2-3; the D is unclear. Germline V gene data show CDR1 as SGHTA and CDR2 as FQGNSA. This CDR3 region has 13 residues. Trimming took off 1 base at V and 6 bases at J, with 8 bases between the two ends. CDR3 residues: CASSLGLVDTQYF. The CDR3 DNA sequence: TGTGCCAGCAGCTTAGGGCTAGTGGATACGCAGTATTTT.

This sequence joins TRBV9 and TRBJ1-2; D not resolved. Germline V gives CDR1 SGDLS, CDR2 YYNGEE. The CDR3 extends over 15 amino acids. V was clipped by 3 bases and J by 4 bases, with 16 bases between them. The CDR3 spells CASSAQARRGYGYTF. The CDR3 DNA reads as TGTGCCAGCAGCGCTCAGGCCAGGCGGGGCTATGGCTACACCTTC.

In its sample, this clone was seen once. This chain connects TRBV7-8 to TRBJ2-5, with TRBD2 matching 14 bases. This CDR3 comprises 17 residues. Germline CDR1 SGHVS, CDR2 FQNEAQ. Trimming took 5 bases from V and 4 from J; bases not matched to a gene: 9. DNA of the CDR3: TGTGCCAGCAGCCCGGGGACTAGCGGGAGTTGGGGAGAGACCCAGTACTTC. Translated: CASSPGTSGSWGETQYF.

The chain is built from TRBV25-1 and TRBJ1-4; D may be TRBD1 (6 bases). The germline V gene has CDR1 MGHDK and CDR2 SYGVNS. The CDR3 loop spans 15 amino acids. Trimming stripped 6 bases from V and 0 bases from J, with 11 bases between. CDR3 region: CASSANRATNEKLFF. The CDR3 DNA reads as TGTGCCAGCAGCGCCAACAGGGCAACTAATGAAAAACTGTTTTTT. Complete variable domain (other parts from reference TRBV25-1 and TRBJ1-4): EADIYQTPRYLVIGTGKKITLECSQTMGHDKMYWYQQDPGMELHLIHYSYGVNSTEKGDLSSESTVSRIRTEHFPLTLESARPSHTSQYLCASSANRATNEKLFFGSGTQLSVL.

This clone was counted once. The CDR3 loop reads CASSEGGQETQYF. The CDR3 DNA is TGTGCCAGCAGTGAAGGAGGGCAAGAGACCCAGTACTTC. The chain links TRBV2 to TRBJ2-5, with D perhaps TRBD2 (5 bases). V was trimmed by 1 base and J by 2 bases, leaving 5 bases between them. The CDR3 extends over 13 amino acids. CDR1 is SNHLY, CDR2 FYNNEI, per germline.

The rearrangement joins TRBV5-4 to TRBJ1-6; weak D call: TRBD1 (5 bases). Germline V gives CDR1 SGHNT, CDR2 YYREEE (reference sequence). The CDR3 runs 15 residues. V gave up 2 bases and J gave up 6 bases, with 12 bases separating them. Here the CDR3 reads CASSFGGAPNSPLHF. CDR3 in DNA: TGTGCCAGCAGCTTTGGAGGGGCCCCTAATTCACCCCTCCACTTT. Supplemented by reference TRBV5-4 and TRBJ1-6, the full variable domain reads ETGVTQSPTHLIKTRGQQVTLRCSSQSGHNTVSWYQQALGQGPQFIFQYYREEENGRGNFPPRFSGLQFPNYSSELNVNALELDDSALYLCASSFGGAPNSPLHFGNGTRLTVT.

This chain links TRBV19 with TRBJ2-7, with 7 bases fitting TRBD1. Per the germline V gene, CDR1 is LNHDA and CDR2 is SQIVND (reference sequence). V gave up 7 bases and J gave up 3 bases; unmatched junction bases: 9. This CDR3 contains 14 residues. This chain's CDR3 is CASTPTGSGYEQYF. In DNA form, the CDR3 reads TGTGCCAGTACTCCGACAGGGTCCGGCTACGAGCAGTACTTC.

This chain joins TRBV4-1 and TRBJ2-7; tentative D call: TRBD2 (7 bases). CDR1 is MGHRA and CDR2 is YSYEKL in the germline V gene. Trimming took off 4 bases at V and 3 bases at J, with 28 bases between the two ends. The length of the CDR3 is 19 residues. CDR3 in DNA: TGCGCCAGCAGCCGAGACTGGGGGGGCCTAAAATACCCAGGCTACGAGCAGTACTTC. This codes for CASSRDWGGLKYPGYEQYF.

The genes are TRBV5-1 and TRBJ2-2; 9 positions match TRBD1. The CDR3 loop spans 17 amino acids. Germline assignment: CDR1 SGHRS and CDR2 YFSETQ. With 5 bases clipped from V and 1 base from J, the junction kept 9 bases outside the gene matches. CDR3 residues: CASSQRMTGGNTGELFF. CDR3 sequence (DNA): TGCGCCAGCAGTCAACGAATGACAGGGGGGAACACCGGGGAGCTGTTTTTT.

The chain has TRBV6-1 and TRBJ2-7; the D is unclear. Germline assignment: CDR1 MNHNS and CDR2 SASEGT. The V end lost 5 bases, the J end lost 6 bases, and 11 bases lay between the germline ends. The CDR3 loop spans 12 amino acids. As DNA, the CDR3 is TGTGCCAGCAGTTCTTCTCGTCGCGAGCAGTACTTC. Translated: CASSSSRREQYF.

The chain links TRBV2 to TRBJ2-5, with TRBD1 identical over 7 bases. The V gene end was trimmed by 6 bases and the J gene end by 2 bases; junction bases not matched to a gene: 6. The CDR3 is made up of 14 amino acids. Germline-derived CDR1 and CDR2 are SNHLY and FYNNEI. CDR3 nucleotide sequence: TGTGCCAGCAGGGGGGACAGTTCTCAAGAGACCCAGTACTTC. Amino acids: CASRGDSSQETQYF. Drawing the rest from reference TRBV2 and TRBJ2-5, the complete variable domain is EPEVTQTPSHQVTQMGQEVILRCVPISNHLYFYWYRQILGQKVEFLVSFYNNEISEKSEIFDDQFSVERPDGSNFTLKIRSTKLEDSAMYFCASRGDSSQETQYFGPGTRLLVL.

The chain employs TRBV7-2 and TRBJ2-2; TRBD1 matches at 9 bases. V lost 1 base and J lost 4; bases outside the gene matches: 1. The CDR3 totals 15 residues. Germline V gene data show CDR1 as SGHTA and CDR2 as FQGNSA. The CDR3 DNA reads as TGTGCCAGCAGCTTAGGGACAGGGGTCACCGGGGAGCTGTTTTTT. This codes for CASSLGTGVTGELFF.

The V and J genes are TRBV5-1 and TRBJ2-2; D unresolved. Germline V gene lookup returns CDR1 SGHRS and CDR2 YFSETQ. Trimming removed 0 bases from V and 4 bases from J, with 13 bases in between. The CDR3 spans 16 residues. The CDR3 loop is CASSLASVIATGELFF. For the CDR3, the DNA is TGCGCCAGCAGCTTGGCCTCAGTAATCGCCACCGGGGAGCTGTTTTTT.

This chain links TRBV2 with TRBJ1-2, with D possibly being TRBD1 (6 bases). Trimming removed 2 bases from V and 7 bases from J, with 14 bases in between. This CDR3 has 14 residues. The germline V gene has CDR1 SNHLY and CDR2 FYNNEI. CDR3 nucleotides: TGTGCCAGCAGTGAACAGGGGAATGAGGGTGGCTACACCTTC. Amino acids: CASSEQGNEGGYTF.